This T cell receptor (beta chain) is drawn from a study of blood T cells in healthy people across ages. It was with a sample-barcoded 5' primer and a J-beta primer mix that a second PCR of roughly 7 to 12 cycles was run. MiXCR, applied by TCRdb to the 5' RACE reads, yields one record per CDR3 protein. The sample shows some 1,500,000 distinct CDR3 sequences, about 45% of them seen only once. Germline V gene data show CDR1 as SQVTM and CDR2 as ANQGSEA. CDR3 length: 10 amino acids. Material: blood. The J gene is TRBJ2-5, the V gene TRBV29-1, with no clear D. The last part of the DNA fits TRBJ2-7 better; the J call may be wrong. This sequence was found in a woman aged 18-30 years in good health. DNA for the CDR3: TGCAGCGTTGTACTTCGCGAGCAGTACTTC. Translated: CSVVLREQYF.